This TCR beta chain originates from a study of cytomegalovirus exposure and HLA in healthy donors. Study as a whole: In an earlier analysis, 117 million unique TCR beta sequences were found from some 180 million T cells.

Broader study findings: Presence/absence comparisons presumed near-even sequencing depth among donors. Analysis was carried out at a later point, and it linked a missense DCLRE1C variant to TCR beta V- and J-gene trimming.

Remarks on this clone: The antigen is undetermined.

In the PCR, 60 Vbeta and 13 Jbeta primers were used. TCRdb keeps only in-frame clones here, not all; method: immunoSEQ multiplex PCR. This table holds 150,000 to 200,000 clones, around 63% found once. The CDR3 consists of 16 residues. CDR1 is SGHAT and CDR2 is FQNNGV in the germline V gene. V lost 2 bases and J lost 3, with 14 bases in between. This TCR was recovered from a woman aged 18-35 years in good health and CMV-seropositive. This chain uses TRBV11-2 with TRBJ1-3; a possible D gene is TRBD1 (6 bases). Material for sequencing was PBMCs. CDR3 sequence reads: CASSLSGGPFGNTIYF. CDR3 coding DNA: TGTGCCAGCAGCTTATCCGGGGGGCCTTTTGGAAACACCATATATTTT. Drawing the rest from reference TRBV11-2 and TRBJ1-3, the complete variable domain is EAGVAQSPRYKIIEKRQSVAFWCNPISGHATLYWYQQILGQGPKLLIQFQNNGVVDDSQLPKDRFSAERLKGVDSTLKIQPAKLEDSAVYLCASSLSGGPFGNTIYFGEGSWLTVV.